The rows below give T cell receptor beta chains drawn from one sample of a study of T cell repertoires in cytomegalovirus infection. TCRdb reanalysed the reads using MiXCR and keeps one entry per CDR3 protein. The sample includes about 260,000 distinct CDR3 sequences, roughly 13% of them seen just once. The sequenced sample consisted of PBMCs. Every receptor here comes from a human donor in good health (CMV status not recorded). Some clones in this sample may be carry-over from other donors' samples. The CDR3 runs from the conserved cysteine through the conserved F or W. A D gene is named only where the DNA matches it firmly. The size field is filled for only some rows; it gives once, few, many or a size class.

J gene	V gene	D gene	clone size	CDR3 protein	CDR3 DNA
TRBJ2-2	TRBV7-2	TRBD2	many	CASSPHSGTTRGTGELFF	TGTGCCAGCAGCCCACATAGCGGGACAACTCGGGGCACCGGGGAGCTGTTTTTT
TRBJ2-5	TRBV10-3	TRBD2	few	CAISRAGGGTQYF	TGTGCCATCAGTAGAGCGGGGGGGGGGACCCAGTACTTC
TRBJ1-1	TRBV7-2	-	many	CASSSDGLGYTEAFF	TGTGCCAGCAGCTCCGACGGGTTAGGATACACTGAAGCTTTCTTT
TRBJ2-6	TRBV7-2	TRBD2	few	CASSSVPGLAGGTPGANVLTF	TGTGCCAGCAGCTCCGTCCCCGGACTAGCGGGCGGAACCCCTGGGGCCAACGTCCTGACTTTC
TRBJ1-2	TRBV20-1	TRBD1	-	CSAQDRIDGGYTF	TGCAGTGCCCAGGACAGGATTGATGGTGGCTACACCTTC
TRBJ2-7	TRBV7-2	TRBD2	many	CASSHGLAGVEQYF	TGTGCCAGCAGCCACGGACTAGCGGGGGTTGAGCAGTACTTC
TRBJ1-1	TRBV27	-	few	CASNLTPNTEAFF	TGTGCCAGCAACCTAACACCGAACACTGAAGCTTTCTTT
TRBJ1-2	TRBV11-3	-	few	CASSPWEGGYTF	TGTGCCAGCAGCCCCTGGGAGGGGGGCTACACCTTC
TRBJ1-3	TRBV7-9	-	few	CASSSIGGGSGNTIYF	TGTGCCAGCAGCTCCATTGGGGGGGGCTCTGGAAACACCATATATTTT
TRBJ1-1	TRBV6-2/TRBV6-3	-	many	CASSYSAIEAFF	TGTGCCAGCAGTTACTCGGCGATAGAAGCTTTCTTT
TRBJ1-2	TRBV29-1	TRBD1	few	CSADRAGYTF	TGCAGCGCCGACAGGGCTGGCTACACCTTC
TRBJ1-2	TRBV11-2	-	many	CASGEISYGYTF	TGTGCCAGCGGCGAGATTTCCTATGGCTACACCTTC
TRBJ2-5	TRBV3-1	TRBD2	-	CASSQGQAGGEETQYF	TGTGCCAGCAGCCAAGGTCAAGCGGGGGGTGAAGAGACCCAGTACTTC
TRBJ2-1	TRBV4-3	-	-	CASSRGSLPSYNEQFF	TGCGCCAGCAGCCGGGGGAGTCTCCCCTCGTACAATGAGCAGTTCTTC
TRBJ1-2	TRBV7-9	TRBD1	many	CASSLPRGTERYGYTF	TGTGCCAGCAGCTTACCCCGCGGGACAGAGCGCTATGGCTACACCTTC
TRBJ2-1	TRBV7-8	TRBD2	few	CASRRTTSGSYNEQFF	TGTGCCAGCAGACGTACAACTAGCGGATCCTACAATGAGCAGTTCTTC
TRBJ2-1	TRBV20-1	TRBD2	few	CSARDYVAGKHNEQFF	TGCAGTGCTAGAGACTATGTAGCGGGCAAACACAATGAGCAGTTCTTC
TRBJ2-2	TRBV7-6	-	many	CASSPQGSNNANTGELFF	TGTGCCAGCAGCCCACAGGGAAGCAATAACGCGAACACCGGGGAGCTGTTTTTT
TRBJ1-1	TRBV3-1	-	-	CASSLRNTGTEAFF	TGTGCCAGCAGCCTTCGAAACACAGGAACTGAAGCTTTCTTT